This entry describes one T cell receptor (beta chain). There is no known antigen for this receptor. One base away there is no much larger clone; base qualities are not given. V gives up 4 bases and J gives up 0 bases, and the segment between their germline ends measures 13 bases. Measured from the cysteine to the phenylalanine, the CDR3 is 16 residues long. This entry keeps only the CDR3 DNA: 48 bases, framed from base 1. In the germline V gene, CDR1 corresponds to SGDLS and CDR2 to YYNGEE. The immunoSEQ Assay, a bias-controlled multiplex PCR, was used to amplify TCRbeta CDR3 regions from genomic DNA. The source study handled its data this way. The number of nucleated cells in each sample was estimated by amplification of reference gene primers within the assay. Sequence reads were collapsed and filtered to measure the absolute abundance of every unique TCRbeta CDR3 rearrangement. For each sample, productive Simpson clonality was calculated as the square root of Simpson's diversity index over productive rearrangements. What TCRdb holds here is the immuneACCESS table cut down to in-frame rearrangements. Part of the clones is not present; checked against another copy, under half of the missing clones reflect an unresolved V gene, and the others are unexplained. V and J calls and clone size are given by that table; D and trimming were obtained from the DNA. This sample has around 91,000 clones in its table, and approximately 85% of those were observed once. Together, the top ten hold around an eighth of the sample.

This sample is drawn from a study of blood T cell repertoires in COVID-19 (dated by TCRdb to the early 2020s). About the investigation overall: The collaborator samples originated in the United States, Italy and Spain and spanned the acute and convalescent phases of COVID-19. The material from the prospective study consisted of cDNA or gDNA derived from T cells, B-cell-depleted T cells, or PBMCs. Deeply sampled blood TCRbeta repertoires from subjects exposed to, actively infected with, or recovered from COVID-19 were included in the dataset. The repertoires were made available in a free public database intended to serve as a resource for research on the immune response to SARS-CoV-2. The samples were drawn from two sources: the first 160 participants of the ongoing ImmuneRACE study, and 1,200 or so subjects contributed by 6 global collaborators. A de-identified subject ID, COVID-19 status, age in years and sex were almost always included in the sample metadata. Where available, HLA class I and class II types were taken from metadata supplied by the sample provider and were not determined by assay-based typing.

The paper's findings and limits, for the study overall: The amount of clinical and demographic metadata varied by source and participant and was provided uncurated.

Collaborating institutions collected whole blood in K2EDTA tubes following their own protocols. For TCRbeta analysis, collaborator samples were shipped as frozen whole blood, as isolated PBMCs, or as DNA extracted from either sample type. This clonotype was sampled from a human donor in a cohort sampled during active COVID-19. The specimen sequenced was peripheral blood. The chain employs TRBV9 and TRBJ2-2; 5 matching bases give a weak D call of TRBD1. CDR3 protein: CASSPHRTTNTGELFF. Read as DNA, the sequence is TGTGCCAGCAGCCCCCACCGGACAACGAACACCGGGGAGCTGTTTTTT.